Sequencing of this T cell receptor (beta chain) was carried out in a study of T-cell reconstitution after alpha-beta-depleted transplantation in children. The sample holds a few counts of this clonotype. The germline gives CDR1 SGHTA, CDR2 FQGNSA. V was trimmed by 2 bases and J by 7 bases, leaving 9 bases between them. The CDR3 has 14 amino acids. The TCRbeta library was prepared with unique molecular identifiers. TCRdb reprocessed the PCR reads via MiXCR and lists one record per CDR3 protein. The sample gives approximately 520,000 distinct CDR3 sequences, around 10% of which show up once; 12% to 15% is in the top ten.

This TCR was sampled from a female patient aged 2-10 years who had a stem cell transplant for aplastic anemia, so the T cells may come from the graft donor. Sequencing was performed on PBMCs, mostly from graft donor cells, taken 180 days after TCRalphabeta/CD19-depleted stem cell transplant. This chain joins TRBV7-2 and TRBJ1-6; D gene ambiguous. In DNA, the CDR3 is TGTGCCAGCAGCTTACAGCGTATGAATTCACCCCTCCACTTT. Its protein is CASSLQRMNSPLHF.